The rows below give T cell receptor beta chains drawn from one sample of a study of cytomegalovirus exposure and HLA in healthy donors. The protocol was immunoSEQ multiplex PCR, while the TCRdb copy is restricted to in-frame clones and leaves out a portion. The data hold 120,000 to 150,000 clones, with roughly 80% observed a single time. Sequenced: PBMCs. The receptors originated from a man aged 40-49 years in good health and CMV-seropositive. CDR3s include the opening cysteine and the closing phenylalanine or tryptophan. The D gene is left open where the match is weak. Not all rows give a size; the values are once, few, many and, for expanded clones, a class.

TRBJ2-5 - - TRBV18 TGTGCCAGCTCACCACCGTCAGAAAGGAGAGAGACCCAGTACTTC CASSPPSERRETQYF
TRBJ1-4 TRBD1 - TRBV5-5 TGTGCCAGCAGCCAGCTGTCAGGGGGTCCTAATGAAAAACTGTTTTTT CASSQLSGGPNEKLFF
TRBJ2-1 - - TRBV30 TGTGCCTGGAGTGTACGTGGCATCCTCTCCTACAATGAGCAGTTCTTC CAWSVRGILSYNEQFF
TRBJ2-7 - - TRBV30 TGTGCCTACGCGGAACCCTACGAGCAGTACTTC CAYAEPYEQYF
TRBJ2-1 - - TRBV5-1 TGCGCCAGCAGCTTGGGACAGGCAAGGGATGAGCAGTTCTTC CASSLGQARDEQFF
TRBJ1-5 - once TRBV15 TGTGCCACCAGCAGATCTATTAATCAGCCCCAGCATTTT CATSRSINQPQHF
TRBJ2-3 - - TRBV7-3 TGTGCCAGCAGCTTAGCCCTCGCCGTCGCCCCCACAGGGCTCGATACAGATACGCAGTATTTT CASSLALAVAPTGLDTDTQYF
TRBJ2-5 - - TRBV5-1 TGCGCCAGCAGCGACCCGACGCGCGGGGAGACCCAGTACTTC CASSDPTRGETQYF
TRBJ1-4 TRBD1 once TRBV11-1 TGTGCCAGCAGCAGGGACAGGGATGAAAAACTGTTTTTT CASSRDRDEKLFF
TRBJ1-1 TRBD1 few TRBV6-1 TGTGCCAGCAGCCCGGACAGGGCCGCTTGGGTTTTT CASSPDRAAWVF
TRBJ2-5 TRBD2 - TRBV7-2 TGTGCCAGCAGCTTCTCGGGAGGGCGAATTGAAGAGACCCAGTACTTC CASSFSGGRIEETQYF
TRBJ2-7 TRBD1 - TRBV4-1 TGCGCCAGCAGCCAAGATGGCCGGACAGGGCTACCCTCCTACGAGCAGTACTTC CASSQDGRTGLPSYEQYF
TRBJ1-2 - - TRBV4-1 TGCGCCAGCAGCCAAGAATTAAATTATGGCTACACCTTC CASSQELNYGYTF
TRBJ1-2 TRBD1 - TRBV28 TGTGCCAGCAGTTGGGGGGCAGGGGGATCAAACTATGGCTACACCTTC CASSWGAGGSNYGYTF
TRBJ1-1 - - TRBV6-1 TGTGCCAGCAGTGCGGACAGCTCGGGCACTGAAGCTTTCTTT CASSADSSGTEAFF
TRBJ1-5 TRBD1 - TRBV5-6 TGTGCCAGCAGCTTCCAGGGGGTACATCAGCCCCAGCATTTT CASSFQGVHQPQHF
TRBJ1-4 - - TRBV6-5 TGTGCCAGCAGCAGCGCGGGGGCAACTAATGAAAAACTGTTTTTT CASSSAGATNEKLFF
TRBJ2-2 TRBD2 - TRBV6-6 TGTGCCAGCAGAGCTCAAGCGGGATCCGGGGAGCTGTTTTTT CASRAQAGSGELFF
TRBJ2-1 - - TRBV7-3 TGTGCCAGCACCACTGGGCAGGGGCCTTACAATGAGCAGCTCTTC CASTTGQGPYNEQLF
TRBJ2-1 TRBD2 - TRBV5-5 TGTGCCAGCAGCTTGGTAGGTAGCGGGAGCTCCTACAATGAGCAGTTCTTC CASSLVGSGSSYNEQFF
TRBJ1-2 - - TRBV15 TGTGCCACCAGCGGCATCGGGACACTCAACGGCTACACCTTC CATSGIGTLNGYTF
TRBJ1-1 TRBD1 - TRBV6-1 TGTGCCAGCAGGAACCAGGGGGCTTCTTCCGAAGCTTTCTTT CASRNQGASSEAFF
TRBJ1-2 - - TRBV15 TGTGCCACCAACAGCCCGGGACTCACGACCCGCTACACCTTC CATNSPGLTTRYTF
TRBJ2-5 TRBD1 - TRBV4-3 TGCGCCAGCAGCCAAGATTGGGTGGGTGGGACAGGGGCGAAGACCCAGTACTTC CASSQDWVGGTGAKTQYF
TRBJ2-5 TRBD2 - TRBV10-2 TGCGCCAGCAGTGTGTCAGCGGGAGATTCAGAGACCCAGTACTTC CASSVSAGDSETQYF
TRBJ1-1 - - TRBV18 TGTGCCAGCTCTCCCGTTTCGAACACTGAAGCTTTCTTT CASSPVSNTEAFF
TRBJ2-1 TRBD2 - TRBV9 TGTGCCAGCAGCGTATTTGGAGCGGGAGGATCCGTTGATGAGCAGTTCTTC CASSVFGAGGSVDEQFF
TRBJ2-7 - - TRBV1 TGCACCAGCAGCCAAGCGACTAGCGGGAGCTCCTACGAGCAGTACTTC CTSSQATSGSSYEQYF
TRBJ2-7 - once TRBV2 TGTGCCAGCAGCCGGGTTACCTACGAGCAGTACTTC CASSRVTYEQYF
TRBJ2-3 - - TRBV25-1 TGTGCCAGCAGTGAATTCCCCGACAAGAACACAGATACGCAGTATTTT CASSEFPDKNTDTQYF
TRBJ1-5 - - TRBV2 TGTGCCACCGGCGAAACAGCCAATCAGCCCCAGCATTTT CATGETANQPQHF
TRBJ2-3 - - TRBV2 TGTGCCAGCAGAGACCAGGCGGGGTGGGATTCGTATTTT CASRDQAGWDSYF
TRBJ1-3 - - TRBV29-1 TGCAGCGTTGGCGGGGTAGGGGACACCATATATTTT CSVGGVGDTIYF
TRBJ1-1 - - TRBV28 TGTGCCAGCACCTCCCCTTGGGGCAGGAACACTGAAGCTTTCTTT CASTSPWGRNTEAFF
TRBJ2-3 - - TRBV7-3 TGTGCCAGCAGCTTAACGATGCGGGCTGTTAGCACAGATACGCAGTATTTT CASSLTMRAVSTDTQYF
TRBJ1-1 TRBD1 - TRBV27 TGTGCCAGCAGACGGGACAGGGACTTGTACACTGAAGCTTTCTTT CASRRDRDLYTEAFF
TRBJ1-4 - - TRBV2 TGTGCCAGCAGACAACAGGGTGTGGCTGAAAAACTGTTTTTT CASRQQGVAEKLFF
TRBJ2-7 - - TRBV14 TGTGCCAGCAGCCAAGATATTAGTCACCTCTACGAGCAGTACTTC CASSQDISHLYEQYF
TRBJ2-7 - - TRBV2 TGTGCCAGCAGCCAAGGGGGTTACGAGCAGTACTTC CASSQGGYEQYF
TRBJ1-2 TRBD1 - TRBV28 TGTGCCAGCAGTTCAGGACAGGGGTCTTATGGCTACACCTTC CASSSGQGSYGYTF
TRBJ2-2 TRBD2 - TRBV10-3 TGTGCCATCAGTCGAAGGGCTAGCGGGAACACCGGGGAGCTGTTTTTT CAISRRASGNTGELFF
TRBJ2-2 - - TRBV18 TGTGCCAGCTCAACGGGACAGCGGGCGAACACCGGGGAGCTGTTTTTT CASSTGQRANTGELFF
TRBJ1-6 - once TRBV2 TGTGCCAGCAGCGCCCTACAGGGCTATAATTCACCCCTCCACTTT CASSALQGYNSPLHF
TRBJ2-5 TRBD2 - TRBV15 TGTGCCACCAGCAGGGCACAGCTAGCGGGAGGCCAAGAGACCCAGTACTTC CATSRAQLAGGQETQYF
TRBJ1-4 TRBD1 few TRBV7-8 TGTGCCAGCAGCTTAGCGGGACAGTTTAATGAAAAACTGTTTTTT CASSLAGQFNEKLFF
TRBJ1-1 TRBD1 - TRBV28 TGTGCCAGCAGCTTTACAGGGGACACTGAAGCTTTCTTT CASSFTGDTEAFF
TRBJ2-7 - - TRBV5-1 TGCGCCAGCACGCGGGACAGTTTATACTCCTACGAGCAGTACTTC CASTRDSLYSYEQYF
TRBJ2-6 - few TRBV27 TGTGCCAGCAGTTCGGGGTCCACCTCTGGGGCCAACGTCCTGACTTTC CASSSGSTSGANVLTF
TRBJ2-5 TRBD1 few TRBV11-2 TGTGCCAGCACCAAAACAGGGGGCTTTCGAGAGACCCAGTACTTC CASTKTGGFRETQYF
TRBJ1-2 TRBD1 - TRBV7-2 TGTGCCAGCAGCTTTCGGGACAGTCGGAGCTATGGCTACACCTTC CASSFRDSRSYGYTF
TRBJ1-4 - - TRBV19 TGTGCCACATCAGACAGCGCAACTAATGAAAAACTGTTTTTT CATSDSATNEKLFF
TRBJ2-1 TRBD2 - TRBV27 TGTGCCAGCCCTTGGGCCGAGGACCCGACTAGGCGGGAGTATATAGGAGAGCAGTTCTTC CASPWAEDPTRREYIGEQFF
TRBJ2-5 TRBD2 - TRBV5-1 TGCGCCAGCAGCTTGGGGGGGACTAGCGGGACCAGCGGGGAGCAGTACTTC CASSLGGTSGTSGEQYF
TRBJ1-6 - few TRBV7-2 TGTGCCAGCAGCTTAGGGTCTAATAATTCACCCCTCCACTTT CASSLGSNNSPLHF